These 2 T cell receptor beta chains share one sample of origin, sequenced in a study of OX40 agonist ivuxolimab in advanced cancers. Some clones are missing from TCRdb's copy, which holds only in-frame ones; the method was immunoSEQ multiplex PCR. In the table there are almost 20,000 clones, roughly 80% of which are singletons. Material: CD4+ or CD8+ T cells sorted from blood, obtained in a trial of the OX40 agonist ivuxolimab. The receptors were gathered from an adult with an advanced solid tumor such as melanoma, head and neck, liver or kidney cancer.

The chain employs TRBV25-1 and TRBJ2-1; 9 nucleotides match TRBD1. With V trimmed by 3 bases and J by 3 bases, 3 bases remained unmatched. The CDR3 runs to 15 residues. CDR1 and CDR2 (germline): MGHDK, SYGVNS. The CDR3 bases are TGTGCCAGCAGTGACGGACAGGGGATCTACAATGAGCAGTTCTTC. It specifies CASSDGQGIYNEQFF.

V is TRBV7-2 and J is TRBJ1-4; D not certain. Germline-derived CDR1 and CDR2 are SGHTA and FQGNSA. Trimming removed 1 base from V and 3 bases from J, with 21 bases in between. The CDR3 is 19 residues long. CDR3 region: CASSLVGQPDLLSNEKLFF. CDR3 DNA sequence: TGTGCCAGCAGCTTAGTCGGGCAGCCCGACTTGCTATCTAATGAAAAACTGTTTTTT.